These T cell receptor beta chains were read from a single sample in a study of cytomegalovirus exposure and HLA in healthy donors. The repertoire was sequenced with immunoSEQ multiplex PCR; TCRdb's copy has only in-frame clones and lacks some. Here the sample spans about 160,000 clones, roughly nine tenths being singletons. Sequences were obtained from PBMCs. All receptors derive from a woman in her twenties or thirties in good health and CMV-seronegative. Each CDR3 is given with its conserved first and last residue. D genes are given only for firm matches. Where a row states a size, it is once, few, many or the class of an expanded clone; other rows omit it.

cdr3_aa,cdr3_nt,d_call,clone_size,v_call,j_call
CASRSAGGVGNQPQHF,TGTGCCAGTAGATCCGCAGGGGGCGTAGGGAATCAGCCCCAGCATTTT,TRBD1,-,TRBV19,TRBJ1-5
CASRRDSSAGELFF,TGCGCCAGCAGGAGGGACAGTTCTGCCGGGGAGCTGTTTTTT,TRBD1,-,TRBV5-1,TRBJ2-2
CASSPRQGGLMNTEAFF,TGTGCCAGCAGCCCCCGACAGGGGGGCTTGATGAACACTGAAGCTTTCTTT,TRBD1,-,TRBV2,TRBJ1-1
CASGGTEAFF,TGTGCCAGCGGGGGGACTGAAGCTTTCTTT,-,-,TRBV2,TRBJ1-1
CASSSDVGLFEQFF,TGTGCCAGCAGCTCCGACGTCGGACTTTTTGAGCAGTTCTTC,-,-,TRBV7-9,TRBJ2-1
CASSSGAGGAFF,TGTGCCAGCAGTTCGGGGGCGGGGGGAGCTTTCTTT,-,-,TRBV7-9,TRBJ1-1
CSVANVGNEQFF,TGCAGCGTTGCCAACGTCGGTAATGAGCAGTTCTTC,-,-,TRBV29-1,TRBJ2-1
CASSRGGGGNTIYF,TGTGCCAGCAGCCGGGGAGGAGGTGGAAACACCATATATTTT,-,few,TRBV13,TRBJ1-3
CASSDYTGPSETQYF,TGTGCCAGCAGCGATTATACAGGGCCCTCAGAGACCCAGTACTTC,-,-,TRBV25-1,TRBJ2-5
CAWRRSGLAVNTGELFF,TGTGCCTGGAGACGATCGGGCCTAGCGGTTAACACCGGGGAGCTGTTTTTT,TRBD2,-,TRBV30,TRBJ2-2
CASSLERTTRYEQYF,TGTGCCAGCAGCTTAGAACGGACTACCCGCTACGAGCAGTACTTC,-,-,TRBV11-2,TRBJ2-7
CASTLGQSNQPQHF,TGTGCCAGCACCTTGGGGCAGAGCAATCAGCCCCAGCATTTT,-,-,TRBV28,TRBJ1-5
CASSEGTGLAKNIQYF,TGTGCCAGCAGTGAGGGGACAGGCTTAGCCAAAAACATTCAGTACTTC,TRBD1,-,TRBV2,TRBJ2-4
CASSQAGGGSGANVLTF,TGCGCCAGCAGCCAAGCGGGGGGGGGCTCTGGGGCCAACGTCCTGACTTTC,TRBD2,-,TRBV4-3,TRBJ2-6
CAISGAALYGYTF,TGTGCCATCAGTGGGGCAGCTCTCTATGGCTACACCTTC,-,-,TRBV10-3,TRBJ1-2
CASSLVFQGFGAFF,TGTGCCAGCAGTTTAGTTTTTCAGGGTTTTGGAGCTTTCTTT,-,-,TRBV28,TRBJ1-1
CASRSTRGANTGELFF,TGTGCCAGCAGATCCACCAGGGGCGCGAACACCGGGGAGCTGTTTTTT,-,-,TRBV7-3,TRBJ2-2
CASSERFNEQFF,TGTGCCAGCAGTGAGAGATTCAATGAGCAGTTCTTC,-,-,TRBV2,TRBJ2-1
CASRTGTWIGNTIYF,TGTGCCAGCAGAACAGGGACCTGGATTGGAAACACCATATATTTT,-,-,TRBV5-8,TRBJ1-3
CASSQGGYNEQFF,TGCGCCAGCAGCCAGGGGGGATACAATGAGCAGTTCTTC,-,-,TRBV4-1,TRBJ2-1
CASSLEAGQYTPWNEQFF,TGTGCCAGCAGCTTGGAGGCGGGACAGTATACCCCTTGGAATGAGCAGTTCTTC,-,-,TRBV5-8,TRBJ2-1
CASSFEGNTIYF,TGTGCCAGCAGCTTTGAGGGAAACACCATATATTTT,-,-,TRBV5-4,TRBJ1-3
CASSPAGYNEQFF,TGTGCCAGCAGCCCTGCGGGCTACAATGAGCAGTTCTTC,-,-,TRBV7-2,TRBJ2-1
CASSSGTSGYNEQFF,TGTGCCAGCAGCTCCGGGACTAGCGGCTACAATGAGCAGTTCTTC,TRBD2,once,TRBV27,TRBJ2-1
CASSQQGGPEAFF,TGTGCCAGCAGTCAACAGGGGGGCCCTGAAGCTTTCTTT,TRBD1,-,TRBV28,TRBJ1-1
CASSQPLEGRYEQYF,TGTGCCAGCAGCCAACCGCTTGAGGGTCGGTACGAGCAGTACTTC,-,-,TRBV7-6,TRBJ2-7
CASSKYVAGGAYGYTF,-,-,-,TRBV21-1,TRBJ1-2
CASSLAEGQNTGELFF,TGTGCCAGTAGTCTGGCAGAGGGACAGAACACCGGGGAGCTGTTTTTT,-,-,TRBV19,TRBJ2-2
CASSIYRGDSNQPQHF,TGTGCCAGTAGTATCTACAGGGGGGATAGCAATCAGCCCCAGCATTTT,TRBD1,-,TRBV19,TRBJ1-5
CASSIWGGLGNQPQHF,TGTGCCAGTAGTATTTGGGGGGGGCTTGGCAATCAGCCCCAGCATTTT,-,-,TRBV19,TRBJ1-5
CACYPGLVSGEQFF,TGTGCCTGTTATCCGGGACTAGTAAGCGGTGAGCAGTTCTTC,TRBD2,-,TRBV30,TRBJ2-1
CARSFGKGNQPQHF,TGTGCCAGAAGCTTCGGGAAGGGCAATCAGCCCCAGCATTTT,-,-,TRBV5-3,TRBJ1-5
CASSIEGANTEAFF,TGTGCCAGTAGTATTGAGGGGGCCAACACTGAAGCTTTCTTT,TRBD1,-,TRBV19,TRBJ1-1
CASSLGDSRGYGYTF,TGTGCCAGCAGCTTAGGGGACAGCCGGGGCTATGGCTACACCTTC,TRBD1,-,TRBV7-9,TRBJ1-2
CASTPGEETQYF,TGTGCCAGCACCCCAGGGGAAGAGACCCAGTACTTC,-,-,TRBV18,TRBJ2-5
CASSVGGTGLPYGYTF,TGTGCCAGCAGCGTAGGGGGAACAGGGCTCCCCTATGGCTACACCTTC,-,-,TRBV9,TRBJ1-2
CASSESQGSTNQPQHF,TGCGCCAGCAGCGAGTCGCAGGGGTCAACAAATCAGCCCCAGCATTTT,-,-,TRBV10-1,TRBJ1-5
CSVSLPDTQYF,TGCAGCGTCTCCCTACCCGATACGCAGTATTTT,-,-,TRBV29-1,TRBJ2-3
CASGFLPGMSYGYTF,TGTGCCAGCGGATTCCTTCCGGGGATGAGCTATGGCTACACCTTC,-,few,TRBV6-5,TRBJ1-2
CASSYSTGYEQYF,TGTGCCAGCAGTTACTCGACAGGGTACGAGCAGTACTTC,TRBD1,-,TRBV6-5,TRBJ2-7
CASSLAGGQKAYGYTF,TGCGCCAGCAGCTTGGCCGGGGGGCAGAAAGCCTATGGCTACACCTTC,-,-,TRBV5-1,TRBJ1-2
CASRYGTGAYGYTF,TGTGCCAGCAGATACGGCACAGGGGCCTATGGCTACACCTTC,TRBD1,once,TRBV7-8,TRBJ1-2
CASSLDRGLQETQYF,TGTGCCAGCAGCCTGGACAGGGGATTACAAGAGACCCAGTACTTC,TRBD1,-,TRBV7-2,TRBJ2-5
CASSPSGGLSGRETQYF,TGCGCCAGCAGTCCTAGCGGGGGCCTCTCGGGGCGAGAGACCCAGTACTTC,TRBD2,once,TRBV10-1,TRBJ2-5
CASSVQANTGELFF,TGCGCCAGCAGCGTGCAGGCGAACACCGGGGAGCTGTTTTTT,-,-,TRBV5-1,TRBJ2-2
CASSLKGVGAFF,TGCGCCAGCAGCTTAAAAGGGGTGGGAGCTTTCTTT,-,-,TRBV5-1,TRBJ1-1
CASSHAMGTGIEKLFF,TGTGCCAGCAGTCATGCCATGGGGACAGGGATTGAAAAACTGTTTTTT,TRBD1,-,TRBV28,TRBJ1-4
CASSISRWGGVYGYTF,TGTGCCAGTAGTATCTCGAGGTGGGGGGGCGTCTATGGCTACACCTTC,-,few,TRBV19,TRBJ1-2
CASSLDRGWYEQYF,TGTGCCAGCAGCTTAGACAGGGGTTGGTACGAGCAGTACTTC,TRBD1,-,TRBV7-2,TRBJ2-7